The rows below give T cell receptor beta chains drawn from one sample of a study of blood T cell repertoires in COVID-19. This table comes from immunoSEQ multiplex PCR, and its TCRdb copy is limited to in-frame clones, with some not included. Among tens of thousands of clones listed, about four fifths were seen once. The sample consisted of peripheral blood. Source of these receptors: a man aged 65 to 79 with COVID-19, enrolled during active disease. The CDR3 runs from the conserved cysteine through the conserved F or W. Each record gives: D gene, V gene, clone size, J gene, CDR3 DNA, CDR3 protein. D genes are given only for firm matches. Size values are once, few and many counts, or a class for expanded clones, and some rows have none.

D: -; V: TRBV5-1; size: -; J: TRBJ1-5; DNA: TGCGCCAGCAGCTTGACGGCTGGGGGAGGACAGCCCCAGCATTTT; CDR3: CASSLTAGGGQPQHF
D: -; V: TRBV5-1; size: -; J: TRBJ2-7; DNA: TGCGCCAGCGAGGACGGGCAGGGATACGAGCAGTACTTC; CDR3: CASEDGQGYEQYF
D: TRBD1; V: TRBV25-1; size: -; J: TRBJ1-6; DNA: TGTGCCAGCAGTGAACTCGGACAGGGCGGGAATTCACCCCTCCACTTT; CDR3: CASSELGQGGNSPLHF
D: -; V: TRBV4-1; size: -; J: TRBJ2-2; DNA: TGCGCCAGCAGCCTTCGGACAGAAGACACCGGGGAGCTGTTTTTT; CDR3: CASSLRTEDTGELFF
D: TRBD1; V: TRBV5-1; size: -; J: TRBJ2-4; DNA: TGCGCCAGCAGACGGACAGGGGCGAACATTCAGTACTTC; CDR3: CASRRTGANIQYF
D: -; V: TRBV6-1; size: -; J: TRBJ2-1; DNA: TGTGCCAGCAGTGAAATCGAGGCCTCCTACAATGAGCAGTTCTTC; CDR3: CASSEIEASYNEQFF
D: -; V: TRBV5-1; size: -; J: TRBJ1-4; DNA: TGCGCCAGCAGCTTGGTAACGGCAGGCGAGGAAAAACTGTTTTTT; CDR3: CASSLVTAGEEKLFF
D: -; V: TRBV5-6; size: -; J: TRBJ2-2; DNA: TGTGCCAGCAGCTTGGTATCGAGGGACACCGGGGAGCTGTTTTTT; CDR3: CASSLVSRDTGELFF
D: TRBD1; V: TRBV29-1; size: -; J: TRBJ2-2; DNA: TGCAGCGTACAGGGGGGCACCGGGGAGCTGTTTTTT; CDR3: CSVQGGTGELFF
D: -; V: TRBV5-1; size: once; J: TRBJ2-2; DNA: TGCGCCAGCAGCTTGGAGTCAGCGAGCACCGGGGAGCTGTTTTTT; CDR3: CASSLESASTGELFF
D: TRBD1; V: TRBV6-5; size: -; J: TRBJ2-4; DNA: TGTGCCAGCAGTAGACAGGGGGAGCCGTACATTCAGTACTTC; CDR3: CASSRQGEPYIQYF
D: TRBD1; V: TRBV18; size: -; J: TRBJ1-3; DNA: TGTGCCAGCTCAACAGGGGCAGGGGCCGGCATCGGAATGGACACCATATATTTT; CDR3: CASSTGAGAGIGMDTIYF
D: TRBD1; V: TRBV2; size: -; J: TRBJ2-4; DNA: TGTGCCAGCAGTGAATGGGGACAGGGGGCCAAAAACATTCAGTACTTC; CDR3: CASSEWGQGAKNIQYF
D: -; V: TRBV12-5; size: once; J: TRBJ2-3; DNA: TGTGCTAGTGGACGGGGGTCCACAGATACGCAGTATTTT; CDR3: CASGRGSTDTQYF
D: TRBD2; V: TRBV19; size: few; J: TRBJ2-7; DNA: TGTGCCAGTAGTATTGTAGCGGGAAGGGAGCAGTACTTC; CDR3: CASSIVAGREQYF
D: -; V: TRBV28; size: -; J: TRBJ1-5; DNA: TGTGCCAGCAGTAGTCTAGAGGACAGACGATTATTAGCCCAGCATTTT; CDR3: CASSSLEDRRLLAQHF
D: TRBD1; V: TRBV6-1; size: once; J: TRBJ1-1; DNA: TGTGCCAGCAGGTCGGGACAGGGGAACACTGAAGCTTTCTTT; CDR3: CASRSGQGNTEAFF
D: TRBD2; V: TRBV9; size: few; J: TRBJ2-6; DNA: TGTGCCAGCAGCCAGTGGGACTACCCCTCCTCTGGGGCCAACGTCCTGACTTTC; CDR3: CASSQWDYPSSGANVLTF
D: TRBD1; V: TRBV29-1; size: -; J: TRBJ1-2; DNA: TGCAGCGTAGGACAGGGCCAGAACTATGGCTACACCTTC; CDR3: CSVGQGQNYGYTF
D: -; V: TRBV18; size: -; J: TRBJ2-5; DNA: TGTGCCAGCTCACCGCGGCAGGGGCGACCTCAAGAGACCCAGTACTTC; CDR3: CASSPRQGRPQETQYF
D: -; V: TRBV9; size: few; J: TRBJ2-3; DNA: TGTGCCAGCAGCGTAGGCTTCGGGATTACAGATACGCAGTATTTT; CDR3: CASSVGFGITDTQYF
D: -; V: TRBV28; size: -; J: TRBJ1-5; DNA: TGTGCCAGCAGTTTAGCGGGCACGGGCAATCAGCCCCAGCATTTT; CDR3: CASSLAGTGNQPQHF
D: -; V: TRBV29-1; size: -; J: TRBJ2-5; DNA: TGCAGCGTTGAAGAGGGCCTAAGGGGGAGCCAGTACTTC; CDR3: CSVEEGLRGSQYF
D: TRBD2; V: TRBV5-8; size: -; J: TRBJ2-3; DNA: TGTGCCAGCAGCTTGGCCGGGACTAGCGGGAGTAGAACAGATACGCAGTATTTT; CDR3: CASSLAGTSGSRTDTQYF
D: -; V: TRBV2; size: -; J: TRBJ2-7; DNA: TGTGCCAGCAGAGAAGGCAGGGCTTACGGCGAGCAGTACTTC; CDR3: CASREGRAYGEQYF
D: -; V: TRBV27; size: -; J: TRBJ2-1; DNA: TGTGCCAGCAGTTTAGGAGGATACAATGAGCAGTTCTTC; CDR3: CASSLGGYNEQFF
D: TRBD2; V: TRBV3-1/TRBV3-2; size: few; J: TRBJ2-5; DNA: TGTGCCAGCAGCCAAGGAAGAACTAGCGGGGGACAAGAGACCCAGTACTTC; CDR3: CASSQGRTSGGQETQYF
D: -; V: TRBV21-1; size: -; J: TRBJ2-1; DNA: TGTGCCAGCAGCGCTAGGGCGGGACTAATTTATAATGAGCAGTTCTTC; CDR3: CASSARAGLIYNEQFF
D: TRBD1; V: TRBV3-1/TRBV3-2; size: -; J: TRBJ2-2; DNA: TGTGCCAGCAGCCAAGAATCTGAGGGCAGGGGGCGCTTTGGCGGGGAGCTGTTTTTT; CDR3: CASSQESEGRGRFGGELFF
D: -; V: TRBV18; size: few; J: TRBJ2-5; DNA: TGTGCCAGCTCACCTAAACGGGAGACTTACCAAGTAGGAGAGACCCAGTACTTC; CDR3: CASSPKRETYQVGETQYF
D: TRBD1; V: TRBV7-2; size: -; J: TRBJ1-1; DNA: TGTGCCAGCAGCTTACACAGGGGAATCACTGAAGCTTTCTTT; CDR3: CASSLHRGITEAFF
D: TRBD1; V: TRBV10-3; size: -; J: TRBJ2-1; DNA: TGTGCCATCGGCTCAAGGGATGGGACAGGGTCTAACAATGAGCAGTTCTTC; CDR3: CAIGSRDGTGSNNEQFF
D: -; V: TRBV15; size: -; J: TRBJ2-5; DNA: TGTGCCACCAGCAGAGGAGTTGATGAGACCCAGTACTTC; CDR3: CATSRGVDETQYF
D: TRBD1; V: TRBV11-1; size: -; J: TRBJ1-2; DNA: TGTGCCAGCAGCTTTGGACAGGGGATCGACTATGGCTACACCTTC; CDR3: CASSFGQGIDYGYTF
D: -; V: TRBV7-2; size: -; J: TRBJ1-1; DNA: TGTGCCAGCAGCACAGATACGAACACTGAAGCTTTCTTT; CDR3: CASSTDTNTEAFF
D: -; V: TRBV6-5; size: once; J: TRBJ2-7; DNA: TGTGCCAGCAGTTACTCGAGCGGGTACGGGTACGAGCAGTACTTC; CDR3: CASSYSSGYGYEQYF
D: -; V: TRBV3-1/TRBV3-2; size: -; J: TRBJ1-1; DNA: TGTGCCAGCAGCCAAGATTCAGTTATTGAGGAGAACACTGAAGCTTTCTTT; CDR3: CASSQDSVIEENTEAFF
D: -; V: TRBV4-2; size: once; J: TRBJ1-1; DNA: TGTGCCAGCAGCCAAGTACAGGGTTCCGGGCCTGAAGCTTTCTTT; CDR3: CASSQVQGSGPEAFF
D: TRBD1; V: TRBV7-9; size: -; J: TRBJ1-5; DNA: TGTGCCAGCAGCGCCGGGACAGGGGGCAATCAGCCCCAGCATTTT; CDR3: CASSAGTGGNQPQHF
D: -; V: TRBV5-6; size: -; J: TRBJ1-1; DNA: TGTGCCAGCAATCGGGGGAACACTGAAGCTTTCTTT; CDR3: CASNRGNTEAFF
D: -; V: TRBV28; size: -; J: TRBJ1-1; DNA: TGTGCCAGCAACACGAACACTGAAGCTTTCTTT; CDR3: CASNTNTEAFF
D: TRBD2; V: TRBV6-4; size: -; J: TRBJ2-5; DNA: TGTGCCAGCAGTGACTCCACCACCAACGCGGGAGATTGGGGAGGGGAGACCCAGTACTTC; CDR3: CASSDSTTNAGDWGGETQYF
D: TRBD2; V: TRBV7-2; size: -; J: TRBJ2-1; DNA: TGTGCCAGCAGCTCCCAATCTAGCGGGAGTTATGAGCAGTTCTTC; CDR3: CASSSQSSGSYEQFF